This TCR beta chain was profiled in a study of blood T cells in healthy people across ages. Study findings and constraints: Naive T cell percentage and TCR beta diversity correlated strongly.

Isolated per sample were at least 6 million PBMCs. V was trimmed by 6 bases and J by 5 bases, leaving 15 bases between them. There are 14 residues in the CDR3. Germline V gene lookup returns CDR1 MNHEY and CDR2 SVGEGT. In the case of this clonotype: What it binds is unknown.

Using a J-beta primer mix together with a sample-barcoded 5' primer, a second PCR was run for roughly 7 to 12 cycles. Each cDNA molecule, via a template-switch adaptor with 12 random nucleotides, was tagged. TCRdb re-called the 5' RACE reads through MiXCR, storing one row per CDR3 protein. Among 790,000 or so distinct CDR3 sequences listed, 46% were seen once. The specimen was blood. The chain recombines TRBV6-2 or TRBV6-3 with TRBJ2-3; D possibly matches TRBD1 or TRBD2 (5 bases each). The receptor was derived from a man at least 80 years old in good health. This CDR3 is CASRGRMQQDTQYF. DNA for the CDR3: TGTGCCAGCAGGGGACGGATGCAGCAAGATACGCAGTATTTT.